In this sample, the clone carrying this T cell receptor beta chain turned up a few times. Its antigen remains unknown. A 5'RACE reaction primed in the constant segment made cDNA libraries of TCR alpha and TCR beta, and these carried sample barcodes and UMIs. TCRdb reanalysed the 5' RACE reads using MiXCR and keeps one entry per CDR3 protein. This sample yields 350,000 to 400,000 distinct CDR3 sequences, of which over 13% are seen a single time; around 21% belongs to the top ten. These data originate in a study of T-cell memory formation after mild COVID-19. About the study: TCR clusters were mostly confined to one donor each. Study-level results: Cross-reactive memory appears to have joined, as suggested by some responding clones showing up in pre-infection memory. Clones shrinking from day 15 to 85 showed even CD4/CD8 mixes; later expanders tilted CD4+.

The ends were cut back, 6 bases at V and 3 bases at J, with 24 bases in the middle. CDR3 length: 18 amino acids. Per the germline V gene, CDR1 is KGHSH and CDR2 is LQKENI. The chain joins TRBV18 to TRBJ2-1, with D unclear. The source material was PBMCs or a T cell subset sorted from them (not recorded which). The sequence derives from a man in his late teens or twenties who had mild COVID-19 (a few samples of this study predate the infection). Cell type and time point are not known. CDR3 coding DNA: TGTGCCAGCTCGCGTCGAGGTCTCACGGCCGGTAACTACAATGAGCAGTTCTTC. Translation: CASSRRGLTAGNYNEQFF. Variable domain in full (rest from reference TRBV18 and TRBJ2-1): NAGVMQNPRHLVRRRGQEARLRCSPMKGHSHVYWYRQLPEEGLKFMVYLQKENIIDESGMPKERFSAEFPKEGPSILRIQQVVRGDSAAYFCASSRRGLTAGNYNEQFFGPGTRLTVL.